This TCR beta chain is from a study of blood T cell repertoires in COVID-19. Study-level information: The United States, Italy and Spain were the sources of the acute and convalescent COVID-19 samples. PBMCs, B-cell-depleted T cells, or T cells were the source of the cDNA or gDNA that made up the material.

With regard to this clone: A read error may account for a junction end that differs from germline.

Under the authors' procedure: Amplification of reference gene primers provided the estimated nucleated cell counts. Assay used: immunoSEQ multiplex PCR; TCRdb lists only in-frame clones, some missing. The D gene and trimming were derived from the DNA, and the V and J assignments and clone size from that table. This table has 150,000 to 200,000 clones, about 89% appearing once. Sequenced: peripheral blood. The sequence came from a man younger than 35 who had recovered from COVID-19.

CDR3 DNA: TGTGCTAGCAGCTCGGACAGGGTGGAGACCCAGTACTTC. This codes for CASSSDRVETQYF. The gene calls are TRBV7-7 and TRBJ2-5, with 8 bases that match TRBD1. The germline gives CDR1 SSHAT, CDR2 FNYEAQ (reference sequence). The CDR3 contains 13 residues. The whole variable domain, remainder taken from reference TRBV7-7 and TRBJ2-5, is GAGVSQSPRYKVTKRGQDVTLRCDPISSHATLYWYQQALGQGPEFLTYFNYEAQPDKSGLPSDRFSAERPEGSISTLTIQRTEQRDSAMYRCASSSDRVETQYFGPGTRLLVL.